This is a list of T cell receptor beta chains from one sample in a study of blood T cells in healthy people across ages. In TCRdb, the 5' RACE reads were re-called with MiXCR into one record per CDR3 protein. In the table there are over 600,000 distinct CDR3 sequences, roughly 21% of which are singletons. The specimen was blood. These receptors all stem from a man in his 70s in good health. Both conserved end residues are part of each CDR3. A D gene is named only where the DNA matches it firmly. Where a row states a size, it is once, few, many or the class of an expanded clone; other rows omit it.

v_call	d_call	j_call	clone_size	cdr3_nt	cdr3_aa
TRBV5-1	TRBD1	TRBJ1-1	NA	TGCGCCAGCAGCTTTGACAGGGCCGCTGAAGCTTTCTTT	CASSFDRAAEAFF
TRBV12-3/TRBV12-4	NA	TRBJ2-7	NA	TGTGCCAGCAGTCCTCCGGGGGCTGTCGAGCAGTACTTC	CASSPPGAVEQYF
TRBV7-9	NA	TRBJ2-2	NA	TGTGCCAGCAGCTTAGGATATTACGAACTCACCGGGGAGCTGTTTTTT	CASSLGYYELTGELFF
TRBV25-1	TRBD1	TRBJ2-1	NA	TGTGCCAGCAGAGAAGCACCGGGGAACAGGGGGTACAATGAGCAGTTCTTC	CASREAPGNRGYNEQFF
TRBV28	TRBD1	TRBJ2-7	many	TGTGCCAGCAGAGGGACAGGGGGCTTGCAGTACTTC	CASRGTGGLQYF
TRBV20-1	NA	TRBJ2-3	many	TGCAGTGCTAGAGATTTTCAGGGGAGCACAGATACGCAGTATTTT	CSARDFQGSTDTQYF
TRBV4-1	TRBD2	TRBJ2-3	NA	TGCGCCAGCAGCCAAGATCTGAGACTAGCGGGGTTTCACGGCACAGATACGCAGTATTTT	CASSQDLRLAGFHGTDTQYF
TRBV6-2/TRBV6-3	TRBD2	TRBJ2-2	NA	TGTGCCAGCAGCTACACGGTAGCGGGAGGGGAGCTGTTTTTT	CASSYTVAGGELFF
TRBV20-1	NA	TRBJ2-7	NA	TGCAGTGCCCAAGGGGGGCCCCTCTCATACGAGCAGTACTTC	CSAQGGPLSYEQYF
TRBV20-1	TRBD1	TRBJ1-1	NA	TGCAGTGCCCCAAGAGGGGGCCGGGCTGAAGCTTTCTTT	CSAPRGGRAEAFF
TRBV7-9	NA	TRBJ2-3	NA	TGTGCCAGCAGCTTCGAGCGGAGCACAGATACGCAGTATTTT	CASSFERSTDTQYF
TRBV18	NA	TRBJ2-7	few	TGTGCCAGCTCGGGTACGATCCAAAACTACGAGCAGTACTTC	CASSGTIQNYEQYF
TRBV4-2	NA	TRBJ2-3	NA	TGTGCCAGCAGCCAAGATGTGGCCGCTGATACGCAGTATTTT	CASSQDVAADTQYF
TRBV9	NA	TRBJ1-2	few	TGTGCCAGCAGCCCGATTTTTGGGCGTGAAGCTAACTATGGCTACACCTTC	CASSPIFGREANYGYTF
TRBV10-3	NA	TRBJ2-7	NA	TGTGCCATCAGGACACAGGGCTCCGAGCAGTACTTC	CAIRTQGSEQYF
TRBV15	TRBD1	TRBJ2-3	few	TGTGCCACCAGCAGAGATTGGCGGACAGGGGTTGACACAGATACGCAGTATTTT	CATSRDWRTGVDTDTQYF
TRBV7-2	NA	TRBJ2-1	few	TGTGCCAGCAGCTTATCCCCGAGTTACAATGAGCAGTTCTTC	CASSLSPSYNEQFF
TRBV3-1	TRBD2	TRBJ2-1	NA	TGTGCCAGCAGCCAACAGCGGGGCTCCTACAATGAGCAGTTCTTC	CASSQQRGSYNEQFF
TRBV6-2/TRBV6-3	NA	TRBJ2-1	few	TGTGCCAGTCGCTTGTCAGGCATCAATGAGCAGTTCTTC	CASRLSGINEQFF
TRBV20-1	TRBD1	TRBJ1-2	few	TGCAGTGCAAGAGGGACAGGGTTGGCGGGCTACACCTTC	CSARGTGLAGYTF
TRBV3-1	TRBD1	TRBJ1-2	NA	TGTGCCAGCAGCCAAGTAGATAGACAGGGGGCGCTTGGCTACACCTTC	CASSQVDRQGALGYTF
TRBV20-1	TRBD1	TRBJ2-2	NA	TGCAGTGCTTGGGACAGGGTCGTGACCGGGGAGCTGTTTTTT	CSAWDRVVTGELFF
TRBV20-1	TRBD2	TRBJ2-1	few	TGCAGTGCCTCCACCGGGGGGATGTCCTACAATGAGCAGTTCTTC	CSASTGGMSYNEQFF
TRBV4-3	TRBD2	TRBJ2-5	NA	TGCGCCAGCAGCCAAGACTCGGCTAGCGGAGATCTAACCCAAGAGACCCAGTACTTC	CASSQDSASGDLTQETQYF
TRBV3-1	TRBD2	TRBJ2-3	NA	TGTGCCAGCAGCCAAGGCGGGAGAGATACGCAGTATTTT	CASSQGGRDTQYF
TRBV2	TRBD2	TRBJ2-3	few	TGTGCCAGCACCCAACTAGCGTCCTACACAGATACGCAGTATTTT	CASTQLASYTDTQYF
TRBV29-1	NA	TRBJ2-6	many	TGCAGCGGAATCTCTGGGGCCAACGTCCTGACTTTC	CSGISGANVLTF
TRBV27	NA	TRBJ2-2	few	TGTGCCAGCAGTTGGTTGGAGGATGGTAGCGGATGGCGGACCGGGGAGCTGTCTTTT	CASSWLEDGSGWRTGELSF